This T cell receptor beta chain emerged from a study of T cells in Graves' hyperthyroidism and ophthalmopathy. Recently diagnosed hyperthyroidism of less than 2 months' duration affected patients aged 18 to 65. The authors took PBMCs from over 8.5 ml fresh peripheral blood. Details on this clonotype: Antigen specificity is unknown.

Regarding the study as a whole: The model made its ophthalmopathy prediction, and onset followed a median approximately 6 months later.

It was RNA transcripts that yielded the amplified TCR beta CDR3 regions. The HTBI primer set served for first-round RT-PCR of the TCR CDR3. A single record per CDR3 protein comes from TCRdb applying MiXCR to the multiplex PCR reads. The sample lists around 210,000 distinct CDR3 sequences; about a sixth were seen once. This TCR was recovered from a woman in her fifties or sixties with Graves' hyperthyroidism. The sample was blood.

The CDR3 nucleotides are TGTGCCAGCAGTCTGACAGGGAATTCTGAAGCTTTCTTT. Protein sequence: CASSLTGNSEAFF. The rearrangement joins TRBV28 to TRBJ1-1, with 7 bases identical to TRBD1. This CDR3 region has 13 residues. Germline values: CDR1 MDHEN, CDR2 SYDVKM. V was clipped by 5 bases and J by 6 bases; unmatched bases: 6. The full variable domain, in which reference TRBV28 and TRBJ1-1 provide the parts outside the CDR3, is DVKVTQSSRYLVKRTGEKVFLECVQDMDHENMFWYRQDPGLGLRLIYFSYDVKMKEKGDIPEGYSVSREKKERFSLILESASTNQTSMYLCASSLTGNSEAFFGQGTRLTVV.